This T cell receptor (beta chain) was recovered during a study of T-cell memory formation after mild COVID-19. This clonotype came up a few times. TCRdb re-called the 5' RACE reads through MiXCR, storing one row per CDR3 protein. This sample carries about 150,000 distinct CDR3 sequences, 25% to 40% of them seen once, and the ten largest clones take approximately 12%. The source material was PBMCs or a T cell subset sorted from them (not recorded which). This sequence originates from an adult woman who had mild COVID-19 (a few samples of this study predate the infection). Cell type and time point are not known.

In DNA form, the CDR3 reads TGTGCCAGCAGCTTATTGGGACAGGCCTCCTACGAGCAGTACTTC. This encodes CASSLLGQASYEQYF. The chain uses TRBV5-6 and TRBJ2-7; 8 bases match TRBD1. The CDR3 length is 15 residues. Trimming took 2 bases from V and 0 from J; bases not matched to a gene: 4. Looked up from germline, CDR1 is SGHDT and CDR2 is YYEEEE. Looking up the rest from reference TRBV5-6 and TRBJ2-7 gives the full variable domain: DAGVTQSPTHLIKTRGQQVTLRCSPKSGHDTVSWYQQALGQGPQFIFQYYEEEERQRGNFPDRFSGHQFPNYSSELNVNALLLGDSALYLCASSLLGQASYEQYFGPGTRLTVT.